This T cell receptor beta chain is from a study of PD-1 blockade in classical Hodgkin lymphoma. As to this clone: What it binds is not known.

All patients relapsed after autologous stem cell transplantation, and brentuximab vedotin exposure varied. Findings of the study overall: Baseline diversity resembling that of newly diagnosed patients was seen in complete responders. What drove the repertoire differences, possibly disease activity or prior therapy, has not been defined. Compared with healthy donors, newly diagnosed patients reportedly showed lower baseline TCR diversity. Any patient who commenced nivolumab under 1 year after ASCT was excluded.

V was shortened by 1 base and J by 1 base, with 10 bases between the two germline ends. Germline loops: CDR1 KGHSH, CDR2 LQKENI. The CDR3 sequence is 15 residues long. The table came from immunoSEQ multiplex PCR; TCRdb's copy has only in-frame clones and leaves some out. This sample has some 13,000 clones; about 88% occur once, and the top ten carry approximately 35%. The chain is built from TRBV18 and TRBJ2-5, with D perhaps being TRBD1 or TRBD2 (6 bases each). This receptor was taken from a human donor with classical Hodgkin lymphoma. The sample was peripheral blood mononuclear cells (PBMCs), taken at baseline. The CDR3 sequence: CASSPLGGTQETQYF. CDR3 sequence (DNA): TGTGCCAGCTCACCACTAGGGGGGACCCAAGAGACCCAGTACTTC.